This paragraph covers one TCR beta chain sequence. V was cut by 2 bases and J by 5 bases, with 6 bases left in between. The length of the CDR3 is 13 residues. From germline, CDR1 is SGHVS and CDR2 FQNEAQ. The table came from immunoSEQ multiplex PCR; TCRdb's copy has only in-frame clones and leaves some out. This sample carries 60,000 to 80,000 clones, about nine tenths of them seen once, and the ten largest clones take under 1.5%. The sample originates from a study of blood T cell repertoires in COVID-19. V and J are TRBV7-8 and TRBJ2-2; a possible D gene is TRBD2 (5 bases). The sample was peripheral blood. The receptor comes from a woman older than 75 with acute or convalescent COVID-19. CDR3 sequence reads: CASSLRTTGELFF. The CDR3 DNA is TGTGCCAGCAGCTTAAGGACTACCGGGGAGCTGTTTTTT.